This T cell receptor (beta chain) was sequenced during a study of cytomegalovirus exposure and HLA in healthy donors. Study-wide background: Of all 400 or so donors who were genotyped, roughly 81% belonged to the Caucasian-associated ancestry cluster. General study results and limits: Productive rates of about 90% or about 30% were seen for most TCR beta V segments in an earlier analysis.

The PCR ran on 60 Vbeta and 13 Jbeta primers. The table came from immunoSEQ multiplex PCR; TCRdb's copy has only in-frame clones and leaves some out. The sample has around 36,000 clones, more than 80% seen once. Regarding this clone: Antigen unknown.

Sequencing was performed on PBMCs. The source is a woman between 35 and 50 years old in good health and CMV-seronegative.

This chain's CDR3 is CASSLMGTGEETQYF. In DNA form, the CDR3 reads TGCGCCAGCAGCTTAATGGGTACAGGAGAAGAGACCCAGTACTTC. J is TRBJ2-5 and V is TRBV5-1, with a weak D call TRBD1 (5 bases). Trimming cost V 2 bases and J 3 bases, with 14 bases left between them. The germline V gene encodes CDR1 SGHRS and CDR2 YFSETQ. The CDR3 has 15 amino acids.